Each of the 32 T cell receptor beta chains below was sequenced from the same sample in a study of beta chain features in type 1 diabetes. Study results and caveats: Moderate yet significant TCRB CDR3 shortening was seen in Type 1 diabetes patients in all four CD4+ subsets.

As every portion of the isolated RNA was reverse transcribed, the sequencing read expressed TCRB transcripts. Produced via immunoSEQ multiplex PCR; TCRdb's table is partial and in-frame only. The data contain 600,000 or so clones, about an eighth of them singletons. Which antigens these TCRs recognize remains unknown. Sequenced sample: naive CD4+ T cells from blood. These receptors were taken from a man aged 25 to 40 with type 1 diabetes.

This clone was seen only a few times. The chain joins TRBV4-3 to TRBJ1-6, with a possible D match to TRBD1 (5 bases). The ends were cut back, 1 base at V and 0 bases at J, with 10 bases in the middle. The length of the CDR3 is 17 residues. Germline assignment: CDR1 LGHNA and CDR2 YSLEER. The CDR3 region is CASSQVVGDSYNSPLHF. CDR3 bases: TGCGCCAGCAGCCAAGTCGTAGGGGACTCCTATAATTCACCCCTCCACTTT.

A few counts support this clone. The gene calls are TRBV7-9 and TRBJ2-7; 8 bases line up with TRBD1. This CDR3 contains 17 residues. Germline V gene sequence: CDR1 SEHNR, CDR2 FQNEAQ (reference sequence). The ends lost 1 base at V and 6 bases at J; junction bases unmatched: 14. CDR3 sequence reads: CASSLGLDRGKGSEQYF. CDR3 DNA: TGTGCCAGCAGCTTAGGACTCGACAGGGGAAAAGGAAGCGAGCAGTACTTC.

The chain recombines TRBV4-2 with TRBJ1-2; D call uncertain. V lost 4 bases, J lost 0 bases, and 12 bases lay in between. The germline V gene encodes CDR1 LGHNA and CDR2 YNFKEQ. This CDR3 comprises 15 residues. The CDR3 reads CASSPNPGANYGYTF. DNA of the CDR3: TGTGCCAGCAGCCCAAATCCCGGAGCTAACTATGGCTACACCTTC.

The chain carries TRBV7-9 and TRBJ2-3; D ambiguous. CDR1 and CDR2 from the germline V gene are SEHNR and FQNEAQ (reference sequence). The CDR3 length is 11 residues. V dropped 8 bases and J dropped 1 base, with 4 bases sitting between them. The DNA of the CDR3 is TGTGCCAGCCAGGGCACAGATACGCAGTATTTT. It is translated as CASQGTDTQYF.

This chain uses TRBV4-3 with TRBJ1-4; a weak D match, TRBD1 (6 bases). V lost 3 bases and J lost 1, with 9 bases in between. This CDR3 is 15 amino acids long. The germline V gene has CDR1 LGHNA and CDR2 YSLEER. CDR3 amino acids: CASSHRGLTNEKLFF. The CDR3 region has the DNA TGCGCCAGCAGCCATCGGGGGCTAACTAATGAAAAACTGTTTTTT.

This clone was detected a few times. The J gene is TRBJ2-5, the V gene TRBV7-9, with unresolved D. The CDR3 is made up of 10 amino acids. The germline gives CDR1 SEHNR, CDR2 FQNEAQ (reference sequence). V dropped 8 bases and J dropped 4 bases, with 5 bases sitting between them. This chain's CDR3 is CASDGETQYF. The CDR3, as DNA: TGTGCCAGCGACGGAGAGACCCAGTACTTC.

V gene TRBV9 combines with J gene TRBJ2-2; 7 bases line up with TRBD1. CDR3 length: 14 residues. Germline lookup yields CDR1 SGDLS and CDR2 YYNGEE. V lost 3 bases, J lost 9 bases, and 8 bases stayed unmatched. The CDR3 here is CASSGPETGRELFF. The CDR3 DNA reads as TGTGCCAGCAGCGGCCCAGAGACAGGGCGGGAGCTGTTTTTT.

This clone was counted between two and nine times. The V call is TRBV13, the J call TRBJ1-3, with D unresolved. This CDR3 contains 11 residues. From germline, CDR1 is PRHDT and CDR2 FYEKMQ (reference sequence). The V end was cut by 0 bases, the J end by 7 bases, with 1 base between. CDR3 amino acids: CASSLGNTIYF. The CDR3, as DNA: TGTGCCAGCAGCTTAGGCAACACCATATATTTT.

The CDR3 reads CASSQGVYAGYQDEQFF. In DNA form, the CDR3 reads TGTGCCAGCAGCCAAGGGGTTTATGCTGGGTATCAGGATGAGCAGTTCTTC. The J gene is TRBJ2-1, the V gene TRBV4-2; no firm D call. In germline, CDR1 is LGHNA, CDR2 YNFKEQ. With 1 base removed from V and 8 bases from J, the gap between germline ends came to 21 bases. The CDR3 has 17 residues.

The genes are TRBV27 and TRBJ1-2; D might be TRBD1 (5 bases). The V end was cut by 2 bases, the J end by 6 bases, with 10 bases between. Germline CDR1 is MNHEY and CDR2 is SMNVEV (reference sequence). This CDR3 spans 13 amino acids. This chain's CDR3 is CASSLRGRDGYTF. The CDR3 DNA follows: TGTGCCAGCAGTTTAAGGGGAAGAGATGGCTACACCTTC.

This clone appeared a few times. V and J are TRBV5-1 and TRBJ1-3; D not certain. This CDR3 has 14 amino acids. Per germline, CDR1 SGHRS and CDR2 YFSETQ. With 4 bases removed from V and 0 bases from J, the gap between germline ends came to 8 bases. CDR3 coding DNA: TGCGCCAGCAGCATAACCCCCTCTGGAAACACCATATATTTT. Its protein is CASSITPSGNTIYF.

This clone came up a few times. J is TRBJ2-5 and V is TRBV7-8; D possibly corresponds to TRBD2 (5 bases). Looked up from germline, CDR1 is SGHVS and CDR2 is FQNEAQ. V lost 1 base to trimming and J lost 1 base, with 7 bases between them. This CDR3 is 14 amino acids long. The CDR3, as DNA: TGTGCCAGCAGCTTAGGGGGAGTCCAAGAGACCCAGTACTTC. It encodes CASSLGGVQETQYF. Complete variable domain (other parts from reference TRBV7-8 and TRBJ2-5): GAGVSQSPRYKVAKRGQDVALRCDPISGHVSLFWYQQALGQGPEFLTYFQNEAQLDKSGLPSDRFFAERPEGSVSTLKIQRTQQEDSAVYLCASSLGGVQETQYFGPGTRLLVL.

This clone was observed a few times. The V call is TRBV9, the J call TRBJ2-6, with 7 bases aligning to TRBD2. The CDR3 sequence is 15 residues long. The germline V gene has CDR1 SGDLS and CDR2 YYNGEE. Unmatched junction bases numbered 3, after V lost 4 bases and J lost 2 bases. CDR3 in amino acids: CASSLGGTGANVLTF. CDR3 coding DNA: TGTGCCAGCAGCCTCGGGGGGACTGGGGCCAACGTCCTGACTTTC.

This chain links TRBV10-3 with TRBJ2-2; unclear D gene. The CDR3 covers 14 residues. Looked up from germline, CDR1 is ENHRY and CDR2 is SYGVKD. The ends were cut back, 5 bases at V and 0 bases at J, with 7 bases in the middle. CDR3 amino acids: CAISWGANTGELFF. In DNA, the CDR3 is TGTGCCATCAGTTGGGGTGCGAACACCGGGGAGCTGTTTTTT.

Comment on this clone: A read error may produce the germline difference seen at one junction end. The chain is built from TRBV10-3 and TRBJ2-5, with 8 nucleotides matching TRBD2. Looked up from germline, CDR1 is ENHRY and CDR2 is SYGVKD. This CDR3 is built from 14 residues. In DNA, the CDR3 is TGTGCCAGCAGTTACTCGCGGGGGGAAGAGACCCAGTACTTC. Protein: CASSYSRGEETQYF.

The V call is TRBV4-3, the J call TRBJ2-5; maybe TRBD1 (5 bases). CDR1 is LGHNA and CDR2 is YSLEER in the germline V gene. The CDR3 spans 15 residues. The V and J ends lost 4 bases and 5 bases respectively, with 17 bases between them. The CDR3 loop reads CASSPKQQGRETQYF. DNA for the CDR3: TGCGCCAGCAGCCCAAAACAGCAGGGTCGGGAGACCCAGTACTTC.

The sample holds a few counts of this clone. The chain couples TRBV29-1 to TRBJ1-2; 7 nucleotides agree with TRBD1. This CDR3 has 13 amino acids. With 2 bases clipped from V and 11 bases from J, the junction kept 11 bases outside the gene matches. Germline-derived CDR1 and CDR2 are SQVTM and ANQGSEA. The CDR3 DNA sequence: TGCAGCGTTGAAACCCGGGACAGAAACACGTACACCTTC. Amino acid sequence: CSVETRDRNTYTF.

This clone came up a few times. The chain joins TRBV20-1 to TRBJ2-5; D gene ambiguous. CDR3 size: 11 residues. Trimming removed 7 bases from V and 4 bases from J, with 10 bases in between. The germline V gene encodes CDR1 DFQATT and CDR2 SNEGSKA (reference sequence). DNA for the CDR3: TGCAGTGGGGGTTTACGAGAGACCCAGTACTTC. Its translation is CSGGLRETQYF.

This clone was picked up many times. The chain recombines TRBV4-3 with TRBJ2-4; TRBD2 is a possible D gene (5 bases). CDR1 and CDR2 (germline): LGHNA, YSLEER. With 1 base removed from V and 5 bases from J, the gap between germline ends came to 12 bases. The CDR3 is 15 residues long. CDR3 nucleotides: TGCGCCAGCAGCCAAGGCCTGGAGGCCCAAAACATTCAGTACTTC. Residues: CASSQGLEAQNIQYF.

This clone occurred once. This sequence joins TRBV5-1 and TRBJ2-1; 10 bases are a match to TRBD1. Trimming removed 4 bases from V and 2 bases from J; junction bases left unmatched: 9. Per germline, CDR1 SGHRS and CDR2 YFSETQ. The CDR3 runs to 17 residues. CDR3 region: CASSRSDRGRTYNEQFF. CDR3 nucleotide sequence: TGCGCCAGCAGCCGCTCCGACAGGGGGCGAACCTACAATGAGCAGTTCTTC.

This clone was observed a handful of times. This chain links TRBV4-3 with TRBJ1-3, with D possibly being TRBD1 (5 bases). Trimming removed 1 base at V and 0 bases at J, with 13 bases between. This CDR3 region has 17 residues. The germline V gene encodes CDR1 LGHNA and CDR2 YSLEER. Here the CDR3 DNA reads TGCGCCAGCAGCCAAGCTTTCTTACAGGACTCTGGAAACACCATATATTTT. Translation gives CASSQAFLQDSGNTIYF.

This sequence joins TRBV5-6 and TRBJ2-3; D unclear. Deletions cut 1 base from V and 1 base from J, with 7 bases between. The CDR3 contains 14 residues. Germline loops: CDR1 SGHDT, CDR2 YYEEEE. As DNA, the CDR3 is TGTGCCAGCAGCTTGATCCAGGGCACAGATACGCAGTATTTT. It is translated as CASSLIQGTDTQYF.

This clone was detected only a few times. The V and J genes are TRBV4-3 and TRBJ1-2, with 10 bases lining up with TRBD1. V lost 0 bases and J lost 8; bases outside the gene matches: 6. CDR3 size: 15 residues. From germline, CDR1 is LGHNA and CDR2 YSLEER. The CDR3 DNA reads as TGCGCCAGCAGCCAAGATTGGGACAGGGGACGGGGCTACACCTTC. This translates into CASSQDWDRGRGYTF.

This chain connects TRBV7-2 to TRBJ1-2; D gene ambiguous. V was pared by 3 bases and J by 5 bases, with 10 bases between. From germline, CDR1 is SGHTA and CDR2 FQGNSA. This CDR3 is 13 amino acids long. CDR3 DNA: TGTGCCAGCAGCTTCGACAAGATATATGGCTACACCTTC. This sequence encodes CASSFDKIYGYTF.

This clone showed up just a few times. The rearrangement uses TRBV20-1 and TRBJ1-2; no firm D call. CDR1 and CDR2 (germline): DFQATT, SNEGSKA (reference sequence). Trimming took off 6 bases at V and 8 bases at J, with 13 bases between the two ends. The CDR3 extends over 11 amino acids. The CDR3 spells CSAERATGYTF. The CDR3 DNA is TGCAGTGCCGAGCGGGCAACAGGCTACACCTTC.

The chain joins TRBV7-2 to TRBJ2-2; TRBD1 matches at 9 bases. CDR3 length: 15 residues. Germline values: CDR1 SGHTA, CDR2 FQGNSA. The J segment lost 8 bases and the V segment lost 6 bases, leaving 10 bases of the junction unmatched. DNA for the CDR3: TGTGCCAGCAGATTGGGAGCCGGGACAGGGGGGGAGCTGTTTTTT. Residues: CASRLGAGTGGELFF.

The CDR3 loop is CASSRLSGGANTQYF. In nucleotides, the CDR3 is TGTGCCAGCAGCCGCCTTAGCGGGGGGGCAAATACGCAGTATTTT. The chain carries TRBV7-2 and TRBJ2-3; TRBD2 aligns across 11 bases. There are 15 residues in the CDR3. Germline lookup yields CDR1 SGHTA and CDR2 FQGNSA. The ends lost 5 bases at V and 7 bases at J; junction bases unmatched: 8.

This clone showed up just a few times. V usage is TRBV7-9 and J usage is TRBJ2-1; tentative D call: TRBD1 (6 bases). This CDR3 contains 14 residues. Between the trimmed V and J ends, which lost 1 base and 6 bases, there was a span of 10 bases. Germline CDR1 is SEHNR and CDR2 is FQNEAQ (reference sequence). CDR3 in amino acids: CASSLGGQPNEQFF. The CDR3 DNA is TGTGCCAGCAGCTTAGGAGGACAGCCCAATGAGCAGTTCTTC.

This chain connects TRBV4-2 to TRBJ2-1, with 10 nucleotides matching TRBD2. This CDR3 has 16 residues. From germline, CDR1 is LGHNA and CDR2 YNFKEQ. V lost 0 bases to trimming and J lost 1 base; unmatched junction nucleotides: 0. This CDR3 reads CASSQELAGSYNEQFF. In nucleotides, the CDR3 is TGTGCCAGCAGCCAAGAACTAGCGGGGTCCTACAATGAGCAGTTCTTC.

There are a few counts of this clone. CDR3 coding DNA: TGTGCCAGCATAACAGGAACTCAGCCCCAGCATTTT. As protein: CASITGTQPQHF. The chain links TRBV28 to TRBJ1-5; D might be TRBD1 (5 bases). V lost 7 bases, J lost 6 bases, and 10 bases lay in between. The germline V gene has CDR1 MDHEN and CDR2 SYDVKM. The CDR3 spans 12 residues.

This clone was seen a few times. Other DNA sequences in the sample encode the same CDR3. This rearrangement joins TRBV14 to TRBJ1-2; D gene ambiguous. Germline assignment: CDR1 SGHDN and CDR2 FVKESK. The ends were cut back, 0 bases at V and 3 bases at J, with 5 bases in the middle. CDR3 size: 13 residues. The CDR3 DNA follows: TGTGCCAGCAGCCAAGATCGAGACTATGGCTACACCTTC. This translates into CASSQDRDYGYTF. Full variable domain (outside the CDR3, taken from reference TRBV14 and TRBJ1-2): EAGVTQFPSHSVIEKGQTVTLRCDPISGHDNLYWYRRVMGKEIKFLLHFVKESKQDESGMPNNRFLAERTGGTYSTLKVQPAELEDSGVYFCASSQDRDYGYTFGSGTRLTVV.

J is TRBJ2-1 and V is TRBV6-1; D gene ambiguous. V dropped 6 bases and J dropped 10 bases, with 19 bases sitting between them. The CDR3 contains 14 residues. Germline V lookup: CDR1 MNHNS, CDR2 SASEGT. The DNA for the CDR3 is TGTGCCAGCAGCCGACAAGGCGCAATCCTGGAGCAGTTCTTC. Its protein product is CASSRQGAILEQFF.